Detailed here is one TCR beta chain. This record comes from a study of blood T cell repertoires in COVID-19. Study details: PBMCs, B-cell-depleted T cells, or T cells provided the cDNA or gDNA that made up the material.

This CDR3 comprises 16 residues. The J segment lost 6 bases and the V segment lost 5 bases, leaving 7 bases of the junction unmatched. Germline CDR1 SGHRS, CDR2 YFSETQ. Method: immunoSEQ multiplex PCR; TCRdb's copy keeps in-frame clones and lacks some. This sample has 55,000 to 75,000 clones, with 84% found just once. The TCR was taken from a man in his 60s with COVID-19, enrolled during active disease. The sequencing sample was made of peripheral blood. The chain joins TRBV5-1 to TRBJ2-1, with 14 nucleotides matching TRBD2. CDR3 region: CASRRPGLAGANEQFF. The CDR3 region has the DNA TGCGCCAGCAGACGGCCGGGACTAGCGGGAGCCAATGAGCAGTTCTTC.